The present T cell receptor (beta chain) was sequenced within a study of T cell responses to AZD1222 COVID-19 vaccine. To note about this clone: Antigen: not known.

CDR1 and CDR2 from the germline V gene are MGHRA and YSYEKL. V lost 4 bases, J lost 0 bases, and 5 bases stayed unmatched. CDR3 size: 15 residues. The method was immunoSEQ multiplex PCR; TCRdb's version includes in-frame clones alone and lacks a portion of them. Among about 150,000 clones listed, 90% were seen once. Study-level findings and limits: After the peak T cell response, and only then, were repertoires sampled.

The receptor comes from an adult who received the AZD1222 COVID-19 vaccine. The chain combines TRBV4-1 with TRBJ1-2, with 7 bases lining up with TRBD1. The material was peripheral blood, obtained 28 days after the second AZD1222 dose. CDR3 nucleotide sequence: TGCGCCAGCAGCCTTTGGACAGGTTCTAACTATGGCTACACCTTC. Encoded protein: CASSLWTGSNYGYTF.